This T cell receptor (beta chain) is drawn from a study of cytomegalovirus exposure and HLA in healthy donors. General study findings and limits: Researchers left out some V segments, among them TRBV6-2 and TRBV6-3, as indistinguishable.

CDR3 length: 14 residues. Between the trimmed V and J ends, which lost 5 bases and 6 bases, there was a span of 14 bases. CDR1 is SGHAT and CDR2 is FQNNGV in the germline V gene. This clone was picked up one time. The antigen remains undetermined. The PCR made use of 60 Vbeta and 13 Jbeta primers. TCRdb's copy holds only in-frame clones and misses some; the assay was immunoSEQ multiplex PCR. The sample records about 160,000 clones, about 80% being singletons. This receptor was obtained from a man younger than 45 in good health and CMV-seronegative. The sequencing input was PBMCs. The chain is built from TRBV11-2 and TRBJ1-5; D perhaps matches TRBD1 (6 bases). The CDR3 loop reads CASSPQGFGQPQHF. Written as DNA, the CDR3 is TGTGCCAGCAGCCCGCAGGGGTTCGGTCAGCCCCAGCATTTT.